Presented here are 17 T cell receptor beta chains from one specimen sequenced in a study of response to subunit inactivated influenza vaccine. A single record per CDR3 protein comes from TCRdb applying MiXCR to the RT-PCR reads. The sample has under 850,000 distinct CDR3 sequences, approximately 18% seen once. The sample here was PBMCs from blood, taken 4 to 6 days after vaccination. These TCRs come from a man aged 45-60 years who received an inactivated influenza vaccine.

The chain employs TRBV20-1 and TRBJ2-4; TRBD2 matches at 14 bases. V lost 3 bases, J lost 8 bases, and 9 bases stayed unmatched. From germline, CDR1 is DFQATT and CDR2 SNEGSKA (reference sequence). This CDR3 has 16 residues. Here the CDR3 DNA reads TGCAGTGCTAGCCCCGGACTAGCGGGGGGCGGGGACATTCAGTACTTC. Residues: CSASPGLAGGGDIQYF.

The chain recombines TRBV10-3 with TRBJ2-5; 9 bases are shared with TRBD2. The CDR3 consists of 15 residues. Trimming cost V 3 bases and J 7 bases; bases outside gene matches: 9. Looked up from germline, CDR1 is ENHRY and CDR2 is SYGVKD. The CDR3 DNA reads as TGTGCCATCAGTGACAAGCGGGGGGCCTCGGGGACCCAGTACTTC. Amino acid sequence: CAISDKRGASGTQYF.

The V and J genes are TRBV5-6 and TRBJ1-4, with 9 bases matching TRBD1. The CDR3 runs to 15 residues. Germline V gives CDR1 SGHDT, CDR2 YYEEEE. V lost 4 bases and J lost 8; bases outside the gene matches: 9. The CDR3: CASSLRGTGYEKLFF. CDR3 nucleotide sequence: TGTGCCAGCAGCCTACGCGGGACAGGGTACGAAAAACTGTTTTTT.

This clonotype showed up just a few times. The genes are TRBV2 and TRBJ2-1; the D gene is possibly TRBD2 (6 bases). This CDR3 is built from 15 residues. CDR1 is SNHLY and CDR2 is FYNNEI in the germline V gene. Trimming stripped 4 bases from V and 4 bases from J, with 14 bases between. The CDR3 bases are TGTGCCAGCAGTGGGGAGGACGGAAGATACAATGAGCAGTTCTTC. It is translated as CASSGEDGRYNEQFF.

This chain joins TRBV11-1 and TRBJ2-7, with a possible D match to TRBD2 (8 bases). Looked up from germline, CDR1 is SGHAT and CDR2 is FQDESV (reference sequence). This CDR3 has 20 residues. V was cut by 4 bases and J by 2 bases, with 30 bases left in between. The CDR3 sequence is CASSSIPRTGPLAATYEQYF. As DNA, the CDR3 is TGTGCCAGCAGCTCGATCCCCCGGACAGGTCCACTAGCGGCCACCTACGAGCAGTACTTC.

V and J are TRBV24-1 and TRBJ2-2, with TRBD2 as a possible D gene (5 bases). The CDR3 totals 12 residues. CDR1 and CDR2 (germline): KGHDR, SFDVKD. Trimming left V 9 bases short and J 8 bases short, with 12 bases between. The CDR3 sequence is CATEGLGGELFF. The CDR3, as DNA: TGTGCCACCGAGGGATTAGGGGGGGAGCTGTTTTTT.

This chain connects TRBV12-3 or TRBV12-4 to TRBJ1-2; a possible D gene is TRBD1 (5 bases). Trimming pared 5 bases from V and 8 bases from J, leaving 15 bases between. This CDR3 region has 13 residues. The CDR3 DNA sequence: TGTGCCAGCAGTGCCCCAGCGCGGGGCGGCTACACCTTC. Amino acids: CASSAPARGGYTF.

This clonotype was counted many times. The V and J genes are TRBV5-1 and TRBJ1-2; a possible D gene is TRBD1 (6 bases). V lost 0 bases and J lost 7, with 10 bases in between. The length of the CDR3 is 13 residues. The germline V gene has CDR1 SGHRS and CDR2 YFSETQ. CDR3 protein: CASSLAGVGGYTF. The CDR3 DNA follows: TGCGCCAGCAGCTTGGCAGGGGTTGGTGGCTACACCTTC.

The V gene is TRBV6-2 or TRBV6-3, the J gene TRBJ2-1; D could derive from TRBD1 or TRBD2 (6 bases each). CDR1 is MNHEY, CDR2 SVGEGT, per germline. This CDR3 is built from 17 residues. Trimming cost V 3 bases and J 0 bases, with 15 bases left between them. The CDR3 bases are TGTGCCAGCAGTTATGTCCGGGGGCCGAGCTCCTACAATGAGCAGTTCTTC. This sequence encodes CASSYVRGPSSYNEQFF.

This clonotype came up a few times. This rearrangement joins TRBV6-2 or TRBV6-3 to TRBJ1-1; 10 positions agree with TRBD1. After removal of 2 bases from V and 5 bases from J, the junction contained 8 bases not matched to a gene. Per the germline V gene, CDR1 is MNHEY and CDR2 is SVGEGT. CDR3 length: 16 residues. The CDR3 bases are TGTGCCAGCAGTTACCGGGGACAGGGGTTTGGGACTGAAGCTTTCTTT. This sequence encodes CASSYRGQGFGTEAFF.

The chain combines TRBV11-3 with TRBJ1-5; D is unclear. The CDR3 consists of 16 residues. V dropped 3 bases and J dropped 0 bases, with 12 bases sitting between them. The germline V gene encodes CDR1 SGHNT and CDR2 YENEEA. CDR3 sequence reads: CASSFRTEFSNQPQHF. The DNA for the CDR3 is TGTGCCAGCAGCTTTCGGACTGAATTTAGCAATCAGCCCCAGCATTTT.

Details on this clonotype: The germline gene is not matched at one end of the junction; a read error may be the cause. The chain combines TRBV7-7 with TRBJ2-7; 12 bases are shared with TRBD1. The CDR3 is 18 amino acids. Germline assignment: CDR1 SSHAT and CDR2 FNYEAQ (reference sequence). CDR3 loop: CASSFTMGTGGFPYEQYF. The CDR3 DNA follows: TGTGCTAGCAGCTTTACCATGGGGACAGGGGGCTTCCCCTACGAGCAGTACTTC.

This clonotype occurred a few times. V and J are TRBV5-4 and TRBJ1-2, with TRBD1 matching over 12 bases. The CDR3 contains 17 residues. V gave up 4 bases and J gave up 7 bases; unmatched junction bases: 14. The germline V gene encodes CDR1 SGHNT and CDR2 YYREEE (reference sequence). Here the CDR3 DNA reads TGTGCCAGCAGCCGCGAGGGACAGGGGGCTCGGGGCTCTGGCTACACCTTC. This codes for CASSREGQGARGSGYTF.

This chain joins TRBV4-1 and TRBJ1-1, with TRBD1 as a possible D gene (6 bases). The germline CDR1 and CDR2 sequences are MGHRA and YSYEKL. This CDR3 is 16 amino acids long. V lost 1 base and J 8 bases, leaving 20 bases between the germline ends. This chain's CDR3 is CASSQVPTRGAREAFF. The CDR3 DNA follows: TGCGCCAGCAGCCAAGTTCCCACACGGGGGGCTCGGGAAGCTTTCTTT.

This clonotype occurred a few times. V gene TRBV6-5 combines with J gene TRBJ2-6, with 7 bases matching TRBD1. Per the germline V gene, CDR1 is MNHEY and CDR2 is SVGAGI. The CDR3 runs 18 residues. The trim removed 0 bases at V and 4 bases at J, leaving 9 bases unmatched. This CDR3 reads CASSYSDRAFSGANVLTF. The CDR3 DNA follows: TGTGCCAGCAGTTACTCCGACAGGGCGTTTAGCGGGGCCAACGTCCTGACTTTC.

This clonotype was observed a handful of times. V gene TRBV6-2 or TRBV6-3 combines with J gene TRBJ1-1; D is unclear. The germline V gene encodes CDR1 MNHEY and CDR2 SVGEGT. The V end was cut by 5 bases, the J end by 1 base, with 8 bases between. The CDR3 has 13 amino acids. The CDR3 spells CASSTTWNTEAFF. CDR3 DNA sequence: TGTGCCAGCAGTACGACTTGGAACACTGAAGCTTTCTTT.

This clonotype was recorded many times. This rearrangement joins TRBV7-9 to TRBJ2-7; D is unclear. This CDR3 spans 10 amino acids. Germline V gene data show CDR1 as SEHNR and CDR2 as FQNEAQ (reference sequence). CDR3: CASSLSGDRV. The DNA for the CDR3 is TGTGCCAGCAGCTTATCCGGCGATCGGGTC.